This section outlines one TCR beta chain sequence together with its context. Its antigen is unidentified. The length of the CDR3 is 15 residues. CDR1 is MNHEY and CDR2 is SMNVEV in the germline V gene (reference sequence). This sample is part of a study of T cells expressing NK-cell markers. General study points: The HCMV specificity of the expanded NKG2C+ T cell clones stayed unresolved.

After re-calling the 5' RACE reads, TCRdb lists one entry per CDR3 protein, DNA absent. The sample table includes 150,000 or so distinct CDR3 sequences. J is TRBJ2-5 and V is TRBV27; there is no DNA to check the TCRdb D call of TRBD2. Input material: blood T cells: a sorted CD56 or NKG2C T cell subset, CD4+ or CD8+ T cells, or bulk PBMC T cells (not recorded which). This receptor was obtained from a woman between 50 and 59 years old in good health. CDR3 sequence: CASSGMASRQETQYF.